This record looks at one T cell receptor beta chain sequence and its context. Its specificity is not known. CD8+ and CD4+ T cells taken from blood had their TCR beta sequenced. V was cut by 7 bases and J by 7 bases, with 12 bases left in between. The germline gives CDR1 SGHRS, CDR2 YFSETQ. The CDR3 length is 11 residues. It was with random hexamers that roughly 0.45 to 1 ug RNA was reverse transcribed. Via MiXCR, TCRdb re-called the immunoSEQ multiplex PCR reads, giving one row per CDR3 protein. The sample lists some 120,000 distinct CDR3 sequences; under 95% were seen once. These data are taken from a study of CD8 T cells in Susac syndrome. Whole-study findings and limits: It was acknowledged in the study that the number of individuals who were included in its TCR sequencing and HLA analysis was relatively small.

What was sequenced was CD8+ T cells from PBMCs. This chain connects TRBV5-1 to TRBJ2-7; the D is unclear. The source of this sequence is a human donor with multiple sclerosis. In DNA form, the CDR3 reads TGCGCCAGCGGCCCTGTTGGAGAGCAGTACTTC. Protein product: CASGPVGEQYF.